The 21 T cell receptor beta chains presented below share a single source sample, sequenced in a study of vaccination effects on CD4 cells after COVID-19. For these TCRs, the target antigens are not known. At the end of approximately 10 days of culture, CD4+ T cells were isolated. It was two doses of either the BNT162b2 or mRNA-1273 vaccine that participants received. Using immunoSEQ multiplex PCR, the repertoire was profiled, and TCRdb retains in-frame clones only, with some absent. The sample yields about 47,000 clones, 60% to 75% seen once. The sequenced sample was CD4+ T cells from PBMCs cultured without peptide, obtained after COVID-19 vaccination. These receptors came from a human donor who received a COVID-19 vaccine.

This rearrangement joins TRBV24-1 to TRBJ2-5; TRBD1 matches 9 bases. The CDR3 has 15 amino acids. Per the germline V gene, CDR1 is KGHDR and CDR2 is SFDVKD. V lost 5 bases to trimming and J lost 4 bases; unmatched junction nucleotides: 7. CDR3 coding DNA: TGTGCCACCAGTGCCGGGACAGGGACCGGAGAGACCCAGTACTTC. This encodes CATSAGTGTGETQYF.

This sequence joins TRBV5-6 and TRBJ2-7; the D gene is possibly TRBD1 (5 bases). CDR1 and CDR2 from the germline V gene are SGHDT and YYEEEE. V gave up 1 base and J gave up 7 bases, with 15 bases separating them. The CDR3 length is 14 residues. DNA for the CDR3: TGTGCCAGCAGCTTGCCAGGGTATTTGGGAGAGCAGTACTTC. Protein product: CASSLPGYLGEQYF. The full variable domain, completed using reference TRBV5-6 and TRBJ2-7, is DAGVTQSPTHLIKTRGQQVTLRCSPKSGHDTVSWYQQALGQGPQFIFQYYEEEERQRGNFPDRFSGHQFPNYSSELNVNALLLGDSALYLCASSLPGYLGEQYFGPGTRLTVT.

The chain recombines TRBV2 with TRBJ2-5; D gene uncertain. The length of the CDR3 is 11 residues. Germline CDR1 reads SNHLY; CDR2 reads FYNNEI. V was shortened by 6 bases and J by 4 bases, with 6 bases between the two germline ends. In DNA, the CDR3 is TGTGCCAGCAGGAGAGGAGAGACCCAGTACTTC. Amino acid sequence: CASRRGETQYF.

Here the CDR3 reads CASSLSSGGGAREQFF. The DNA for the CDR3 is TGTGCCAGCAGCTTGTCCAGCGGCGGGGGGGCGCGAGAGCAGTTCTTC. The rearrangement links TRBV5-4 to TRBJ2-1, with TRBD2 identical over 9 bases. The CDR3 extends over 16 amino acids. Trimming cost V 1 base and J 10 bases; bases outside gene matches: 12. From germline, CDR1 is SGHNT and CDR2 YYREEE (reference sequence).

The chain is built from TRBV18 and TRBJ1-2; D is undetermined. Trimming cost V 5 bases and J 5 bases, with 15 bases left between them. Germline-derived CDR1 and CDR2 are KGHSH and LQKENI. This CDR3 is 14 amino acids long. This CDR3 reads CASSTDGRSYGYTF. The DNA of the CDR3 is TGTGCCAGCTCAACCGATGGTCGGAGTTATGGCTACACCTTC. The entire variable domain, with the rest obtained from reference TRBV18 and TRBJ1-2, is as follows: NAGVMQNPRHLVRRRGQEARLRCSPMKGHSHVYWYRQLPEEGLKFMVYLQKENIIDESGMPKERFSAEFPKEGPSILRIQQVVRGDSAAYFCASSTDGRSYGYTFGSGTRLTVV.

This clone was detected once. V gene TRBV6-4 combines with J gene TRBJ2-3; TRBD2 agrees at 7 bases. The V segment lost 0 bases and the J segment 1 base; nucleotides outside the gene matches: 1. Germline CDR1 reads MRHNA; CDR2 reads SNTAGT. The CDR3 consists of 15 residues. CDR3 sequence (DNA): TGTGCCAGCAGTGACTCGAGCGGGGGCACAGATACGCAGTATTTT. As protein: CASSDSSGGTDTQYF.

V is TRBV5-1 and J is TRBJ2-2; 12 bases align to TRBD1. The CDR3 totals 14 residues. Germline V gives CDR1 SGHRS, CDR2 YFSETQ. The junction had 3 bases not matched to a gene; V was cut back by 6 bases and J by 6 bases. The CDR3 spells CASKGQGAAGELFF. In nucleotides, the CDR3 is TGCGCCAGCAAGGGACAGGGGGCGGCCGGGGAGCTGTTTTTT.

This chain uses TRBV5-1 with TRBJ2-7; 9 bases line up with TRBD1. Germline V gene lookup returns CDR1 SGHRS and CDR2 YFSETQ. V was pared by 1 base and J by 4 bases, with 9 bases of the junction left unmatched. The CDR3 contains 16 residues. The CDR3 loop reads CASSLRLRDRDYEQYF. The DNA for the CDR3 is TGCGCCAGCAGCTTGCGGCTTCGGGACAGGGATTACGAGCAGTACTTC.

The chain has TRBV9 and TRBJ2-7; D not certain. V was cut by 0 bases and J by 0 bases, with 10 bases left in between. In germline, CDR1 is SGDLS, CDR2 YYNGEE. The CDR3 runs 15 residues. CDR3 DNA: TGTGCCAGCAGCGTAGGAGATACGGCCTCCTACGAGCAGTACTTC. Amino acids: CASSVGDTASYEQYF.

This clone was counted a single time. V usage is TRBV28 and J usage is TRBJ2-7; D unresolved. CDR1 and CDR2 (germline): MDHEN, SYDVKM. CDR3 length: 11 amino acids. Trimming took 5 bases from V and 3 from J, leaving 5 bases between them. CDR3 in DNA: TGTGCCAGCAGTACCCTCTACGAGCAGTACTTC. Amino acid sequence: CASSTLYEQYF.

V usage is TRBV7-9 and J usage is TRBJ2-1; D might be TRBD2 (7 bases). Trimming removed 2 bases from V and 4 bases from J, with 18 bases in between. Per the germline V gene, CDR1 is SEHNR and CDR2 is FQNEAQ (reference sequence). This CDR3 is 17 amino acids long. CDR3 in amino acids: CASSLRLRGGEYNEQFF. CDR3 DNA: TGTGCCAGCAGCTTAAGGTTAAGGGGGGGAGAGTACAATGAGCAGTTCTTC. Full variable domain (missing parts from reference TRBV7-9 and TRBJ2-1): DTGVSQNPRHKITKRGQNVTFRCDPISEHNRLYWYRQTLGQGPEFLTYFQNEAQLEKSRLLSDRFSAERPKGSFSTLEIQRTEQGDSAMYLCASSLRLRGGEYNEQFFGPGTRLTVL.

This clone was found a few times. The chain links TRBV4-1 to TRBJ1-5; D is unresolved. CDR1 is MGHRA, CDR2 YSYEKL, per germline. V was pared by 1 base and J by 3 bases, with 7 bases between. The CDR3 has 14 residues. Here the CDR3 DNA reads TGCGCCAGCAGCCAAGGAGGCTCCAATCAGCCCCAGCATTTT. The encoded protein is CASSQGGSNQPQHF.

This clone was counted only a few times. This chain joins TRBV5-1 and TRBJ2-7, with 7 bases lining up with TRBD1. Trimming at V came to 1 base and at J to 6 bases, leaving 13 bases not matched to a gene. Germline V lookup: CDR1 SGHRS, CDR2 YFSETQ. The CDR3 is 16 residues long. CDR3 nucleotides: TGCGCCAGCAGCTTGCAGACAGGGTCGGGGCTTGGCGAGCAGTACTTC. This encodes CASSLQTGSGLGEQYF.

The rearrangement uses TRBV10-2 and TRBJ2-1, with 9 bases aligning to TRBD2. This CDR3 spans 18 amino acids. The germline V gene encodes CDR1 WSHSY and CDR2 SAAADI. The ends lost 0 bases at V and 7 bases at J; junction bases unmatched: 13. The CDR3 DNA reads TGCGCCAGCAGTGAGTCGGGGGCTAGCGGGACACTATTGAATGAGCAGTTCTTC. Protein sequence: CASSESGASGTLLNEQFF.

This clone showed up just a few times. V gene TRBV6-5 combines with J gene TRBJ1-1; D is undetermined. Germline V CDR1 and CDR2: MNHEY, SVGAGI. V was shortened by 6 bases and J by 0 bases, with 8 bases between the two germline ends. The CDR3 runs to 13 residues. In nucleotides, the CDR3 is TGTGCCAGCAGCAACCAGATGAACACTGAAGCTTTCTTT. Protein sequence: CASSNQMNTEAFF.

CDR3 protein: CASSEGMDRFLPPFINIQYF. The CDR3 DNA reads TGTGCCAGCAGTGAGGGGATGGACAGGTTCCTACCCCCATTCATCAACATTCAGTACTTC. This sequence joins TRBV2 and TRBJ2-4; TRBD1 agrees at 7 bases. Germline assignment: CDR1 SNHLY and CDR2 FYNNEI. This CDR3 spans 20 amino acids. Trimming took 3 bases from V and 7 from J; bases not matched to a gene: 24. The complete variable domain, with remaining parts taken from reference TRBV2 and TRBJ2-4, reads EPEVTQTPSHQVTQMGQEVILRCVPISNHLYFYWYRQILGQKVEFLVSFYNNEISEKSEIFDDQFSVERPDGSNFTLKIRSTKLEDSAMYFCASSEGMDRFLPPFINIQYFGAGTRLSVL.

V and J are TRBV11-2 and TRBJ1-4; D gene ambiguous. Germline V gene lookup returns CDR1 SGHAT and CDR2 FQNNGV. The CDR3 has 17 amino acids. Trimming cost V 5 bases and J 0 bases, with 16 bases left between them. The CDR3, as DNA: TGTGCCAGCAGCCACCTTAACGCAGTTTCAACTAATGAAAAACTGTTTTTT. It is translated as CASSHLNAVSTNEKLFF.

The chain joins TRBV12-1 to TRBJ2-1; TRBD2 is taken as the D call from the table, unchecked against the DNA. TRBV12-1 is classified as a pseudogene. This CDR3 region has 17 residues. Here the CDR3 reads CASSWRLTSGTYNEQFF. In DNA, the CDR3 is TGTGCCAGCAGCTGGCGCCTGACTAGCGGGACCTACAATGAGCAGTTCTTC.

The gene calls are TRBV7-2 and TRBJ1-3; no firm D call. The length of the CDR3 is 14 residues. CDR1 and CDR2 (germline): SGHTA, FQGNSA. Trimming took 5 bases from V and 0 from J, leaving 8 bases between them. CDR3 amino acids: CASSLVSSGNTIYF. The CDR3 bases are TGTGCCAGCAGCCTGGTGAGCTCTGGAAACACCATATATTTT. Combining the CDR3 with reference TRBV7-2 and TRBJ1-3 gives the whole variable domain GAGVSQSPSNKVTEKGKDVELRCDPISGHTALYWYRQSLGQGLEFLIYFQGNSAPDKSGLPSDRFSAERTGGSVSTLTIQRTQQEDSAVYLCASSLVSSGNTIYFGEGSWLTVV.

This clone was detected a few times. The chain recombines TRBV7-8 with TRBJ2-6; no definite D call. Trimming pared 1 base from V and 3 bases from J, leaving 7 bases between. The germline gives CDR1 SGHVS, CDR2 FQNEAQ. This CDR3 is 15 amino acids long. The CDR3 loop is CASSLVGRGANVLTF. CDR3 DNA sequence: TGTGCCAGCAGCTTAGTGGGCCGTGGGGCCAACGTCCTGACTTTC.

The rearrangement uses TRBV4-1 and TRBJ1-1, with TRBD1 identical over 9 bases. The length of the CDR3 is 15 residues. CDR1 and CDR2 (germline): MGHRA, YSYEKL. With 1 base clipped from V and 5 bases from J, the junction kept 5 bases outside the gene matches. The chain's CDR3 is CASSQVGTGSTEAFF. The CDR3 nucleotides are TGCGCCAGCAGCCAAGTCGGGACAGGGTCGACTGAAGCTTTCTTT.